Listed below are T cell receptor beta chains from one sample, sequenced in a study of T cells in Graves' hyperthyroidism and ophthalmopathy. TCRdb reprocessed the multiplex PCR reads via MiXCR and lists one record per CDR3 protein. The repertoire has hundreds of thousands of distinct CDR3 sequences, roughly 46% of them found once; the top ten carry 8.2%. The sequenced sample consisted of peripheral blood or thyroid tissue (not recorded which). These TCRs come from a young woman with Graves' hyperthyroidism. CDR3s include the opening cysteine and the closing phenylalanine or tryptophan. A D gene is named only where the DNA matches it firmly. Not every row has a clone size; where given, it reads once, few, many or a size class.

V gene	J gene	D gene	clone size	CDR3 protein	CDR3 DNA
TRBV2	TRBJ1-6	NA	NA	CASSLRQINSPLHF	TGTGCCAGCAGTTTACGGCAGATCAATTCACCCCTCCACTTT
TRBV9	TRBJ1-6	NA	NA	CASSVEAVGDSPLHF	TGTGCCAGCAGCGTAGAGGCAGTTGGGGACTCACCCCTCCACTTT
TRBV29-1	TRBJ1-2	TRBD1	many	CSVTPDRGAHYGYTF	TGCAGCGTAACGCCGGACAGGGGCGCCCACTATGGCTACACCTTC
TRBV19	TRBJ1-2	NA	NA	CASSIRPSGYGYTF	TGTGCCAGTAGTATCAGGCCGTCTGGCTATGGCTACACCTTC
TRBV2	TRBJ1-5	NA	few	CASRKERGSNQPQHF	TGTGCCAGCAGAAAAGAGAGGGGGAGCAATCAGCCCCAGCATTTT
TRBV7-2	TRBJ2-7	TRBD1	few	CASSQPPGQVTYEQYF	TGTGCCAGCAGCCAACCTCCTGGACAGGTAACCTACGAGCAGTACTTC
TRBV12-3/TRBV12-4	TRBJ2-5	NA	NA	CASSLRRSGFQETQYF	TGTGCCAGCAGTTTAAGGCGTAGCGGATTCCAAGAGACCCAGTACTTC
TRBV7-2	TRBJ1-6	NA	NA	CASSLVPGNVNSPLHF	TGTGCCAGCAGCTTAGTACCGGGCAACGTTAATTCACCCCTCCACTTT
TRBV2	TRBJ1-4	TRBD1	many	CASSAGGVNEKLFF	TGTGCCAGCAGTGCAGGGGGCGTTAATGAAAAACTGTTTTTT
TRBV7-6	TRBJ2-7	NA	NA	CAWSDPVWDPTLGQYF	TGTGCCTGGAGTGACCCAGTTTGGGACCCTACGCTGGGGCAGTACTTC
TRBV9	TRBJ1-1	NA	many	CASSVDRWNTEAFF	TGTGCCAGCAGCGTAGACAGATGGAACACTGAAGCTTTCTTT
TRBV11-2	TRBJ1-3	NA	NA	CASSPIGDTIYF	TGTGCCAGCAGCCCGATCGGAGACACCATATATTTT
TRBV7-3	TRBJ1-3	NA	NA	CASSLAGASSGNTIYF	TGTGCCAGCAGTCTTGCGGGGGCGAGCTCTGGAAACACCATATATTTT
TRBV7-8	TRBJ2-5	NA	many	CASSRGLQETQYF	TGTGCCAGCAGCCGGGGCCTCCAAGAGACCCAGTACTTC
TRBV5-1	TRBJ1-1	NA	few	CASSFGAASPEAFF	TGCGCCAGCAGCTTTGGGGCCGCTAGCCCTGAAGCTTTCTTT
TRBV29-1	TRBJ1-4	NA	NA	CSVEDGTGGKLFF	TGCAGCGTTGAAGACGGTACAGGTGGAAAACTGTTTTTT
TRBV10-3	TRBJ1-1	NA	NA	CASSQMAGINTEAFF	TGTGCCAGCAGTCAGATGGCAGGGATCAACACTGAAGCTTTCTTT
TRBV10-3	TRBJ1-3	NA	NA	CAISEPYEGQSGNTIYF	TGTGCCATCAGTGAGCCGTATGAAGGACAATCAGGAAACACCATATATTTT
TRBV20-1	TRBJ1-2	TRBD1	NA	CSARGRGTAYGYTF	TGCAGTGCTAGAGGACGTGGGACAGCCTATGGCTACACCTTC
TRBV29-1	TRBJ1-2	NA	NA	CSGLEVSVGYTF	TGCAGCGGCCTCGAAGTGTCCGTTGGCTACACCTTC
TRBV7-9	TRBJ1-6	NA	NA	CASSLDAGGPGNSPLHF	TGTGCCAGCAGCCTAGACGCGGGTGGTCCGGGGAATTCACCCCTCCACTTT
TRBV7-8	TRBJ1-3	TRBD1	few	CASSLVTGGSGNTTYF	TGTGCCAGCAGCTTAGTAACAGGGGGCTCTGGAAACACCACATATTTT
TRBV15	TRBJ1-4	NA	many	CATSRDDGVSDEKLFF	TGTGCCACCAGCAGAGATGATGGAGTTTCCGATGAAAAACTGTTTTTT
TRBV10-3	TRBJ1-1	NA	NA	CASSYPGSANTEAFF	TGTGCCAGCAGTTACCCGGGGTCTGCGAACACTGAAGCTTTCTTT
TRBV25-1	TRBJ1-4	NA	few	CASSPGDGPNEKLFF	TGTGCCAGCAGCCCGGGGGACGGACCTAATGAAAAACTGTTTTTT
TRBV4-1	TRBJ2-7	NA	many	CASSQDRAQPGEQYF	TGCGCCAGCAGCCAAGATCGAGCGCAGCCAGGCGAGCAGTACTTC
TRBV5-1	TRBJ1-1	NA	NA	CARDDGTNTEAFF	TGTGCCCGGGACGACGGGACGAACACTGAAGCTTTCTTT
TRBV7-6	TRBJ1-4	TRBD1	NA	CASSRDRDATNEKLFF	TGTGCCAGCAGCCGGGACAGGGACGCAACTAATGAAAAACTGTTTTTT